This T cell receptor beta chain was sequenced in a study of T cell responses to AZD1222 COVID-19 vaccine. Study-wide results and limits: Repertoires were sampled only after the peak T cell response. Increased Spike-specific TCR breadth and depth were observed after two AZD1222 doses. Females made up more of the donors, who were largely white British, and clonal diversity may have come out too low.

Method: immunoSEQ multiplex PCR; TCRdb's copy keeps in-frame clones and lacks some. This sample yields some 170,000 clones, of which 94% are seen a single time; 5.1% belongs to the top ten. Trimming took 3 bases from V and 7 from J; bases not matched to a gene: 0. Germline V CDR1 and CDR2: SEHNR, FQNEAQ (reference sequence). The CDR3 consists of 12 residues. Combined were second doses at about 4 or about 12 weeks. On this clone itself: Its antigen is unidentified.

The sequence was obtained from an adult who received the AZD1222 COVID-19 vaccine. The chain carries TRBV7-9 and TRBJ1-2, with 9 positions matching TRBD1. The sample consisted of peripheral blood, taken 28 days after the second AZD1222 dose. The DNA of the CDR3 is TGTGCCAGCAGCTTGGACAGGGGTGGCTACACCTTC. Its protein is CASSLDRGGYTF. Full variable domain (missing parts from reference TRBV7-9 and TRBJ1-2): DTGVSQNPRHKITKRGQNVTFRCDPISEHNRLYWYRQTLGQGPEFLTYFQNEAQLEKSRLLSDRFSAERPKGSFSTLEIQRTEQGDSAMYLCASSLDRGGYTFGSGTRLTVV.